The sequence of this T cell receptor (beta chain) was determined in a study of shared clonotypes between healthy human individuals. Turning to the study itself: The donor group consisted of two women and a few men, aged 18 to 49.

General study results and limits: Clonotype sharing across several donors was observed for about 5.5% of naive CD4 clonotypes.

This clone was seen more than once but under ten times. The antigen remains undetermined. Sequencing used immunoSEQ multiplex PCR; TCRdb keeps in-frame clones, though not all of them. The repertoire holds roughly 2.2 million clones, with roughly 93% as singletons. Trimming stripped 0 bases from V and 5 bases from J, with 8 bases between. The germline V gene has CDR1 SGDLS and CDR2 YYNGEE. The CDR3 is 14 amino acids. The clonotype comes from a young man in good health. Some clones in this sample may be carry-over from other donors' samples. The rearrangement joins TRBV9 to TRBJ1-4; D perhaps matches TRBD1 (6 bases). The sample was naive CD4+ T cells from PBMCs. Subset: CD45RA+ positively selected. The CDR3 bases are TGTGCCAGCAGCGTAGACCAGGGGAATGAAAAACTGTTTTTT. Encoded protein: CASSVDQGNEKLFF. Looking up the rest from reference TRBV9 and TRBJ1-4 gives the full variable domain: DSGVTQTPKHLITATGQRVTLRCSPRSGDLSVYWYQQSLDQGLQFLIQYYNGEERAKGNILERFSAQQFPDLHSELNLSSLELGDSALYFCASSVDQGNEKLFFGSGTQLSVL.